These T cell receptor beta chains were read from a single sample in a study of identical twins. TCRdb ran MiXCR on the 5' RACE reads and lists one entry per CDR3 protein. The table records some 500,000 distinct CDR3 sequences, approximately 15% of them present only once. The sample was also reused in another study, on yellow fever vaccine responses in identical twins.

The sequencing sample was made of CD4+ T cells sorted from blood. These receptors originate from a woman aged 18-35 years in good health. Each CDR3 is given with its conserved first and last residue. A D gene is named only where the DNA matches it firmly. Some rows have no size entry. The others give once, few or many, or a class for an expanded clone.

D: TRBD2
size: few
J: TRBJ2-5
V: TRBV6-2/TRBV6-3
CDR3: CASNPSGSGTQYF
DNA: TGTGCCAGCAATCCTAGCGGTTCGGGGACCCAGTACTTC

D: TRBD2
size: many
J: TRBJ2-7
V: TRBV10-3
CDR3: CAIKVAGASYEQYF
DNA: TGTGCCATCAAGGTAGCGGGAGCCTCCTACGAGCAGTACTTC

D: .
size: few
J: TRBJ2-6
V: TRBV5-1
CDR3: CASTTLSLSGANVLTF
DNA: TGCGCCAGCACCACTTTATCCCTCTCTGGGGCCAACGTCCTGACTTTC

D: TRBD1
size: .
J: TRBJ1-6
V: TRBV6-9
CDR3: CASSLFAGGQGPKRNIGSNSPLHF
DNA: TGTGCCAGCAGCTTATTCGCGGGGGGACAGGGCCCGAAGAGAAATATTGGCAGTAATTCACCCCTCCACTTT

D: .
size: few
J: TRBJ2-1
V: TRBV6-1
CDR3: CASTSRREIEQFF
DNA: TGTGCCAGCACTAGCAGGAGGGAGATTGAGCAGTTCTTC

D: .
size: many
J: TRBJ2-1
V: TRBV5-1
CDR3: CASSFWGEQFF
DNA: TGCGCCAGCAGCTTTTGGGGTGAGCAGTTCTTC

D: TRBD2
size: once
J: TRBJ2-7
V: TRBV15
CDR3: CATSRLVSSSGSSYEQYF
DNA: TGTGCCACCAGCAGACTGGTCTCGTCTAGCGGAAGCTCCTACGAGCAGTACTTC

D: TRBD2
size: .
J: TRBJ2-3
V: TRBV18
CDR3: CASSPGSGDTQYF
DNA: TGTGCCAGCTCACCCGGTAGCGGGGATACGCAGTATTTT

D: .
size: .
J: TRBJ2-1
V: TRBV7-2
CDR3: CASSAQPVNEQFF
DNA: TGTGCCAGCAGCGCCCAGCCCGTGAATGAGCAGTTCTTC

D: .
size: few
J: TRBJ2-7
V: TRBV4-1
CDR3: CASSQGGGGNYEQYF
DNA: TGCGCCAGCAGCCAGGGGGGCGGCGGCAACTACGAGCAGTACTTC

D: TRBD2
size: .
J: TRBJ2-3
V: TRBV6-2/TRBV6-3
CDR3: CASSPTSGVLPSGDTQYF
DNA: TGTGCCAGCAGCCCAACTAGCGGAGTCCTCCCGAGCGGGGATACGCAGTATTTT

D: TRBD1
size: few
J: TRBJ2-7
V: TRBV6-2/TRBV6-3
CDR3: CASSQFFDRAPYEQYF
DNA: TGTGCCAGCAGTCAATTCTTTGACAGGGCCCCCTACGAGCAGTACTTC

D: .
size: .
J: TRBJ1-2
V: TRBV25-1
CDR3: CASSDGYGYTF
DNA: TGTGCCAGCAGTGATGGCTATGGCTACACCTTC

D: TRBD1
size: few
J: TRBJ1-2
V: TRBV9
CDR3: CASSGNRGLDGYTF
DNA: TGTGCCAGCAGCGGTAACAGGGGGCTCGATGGCTACACCTTC

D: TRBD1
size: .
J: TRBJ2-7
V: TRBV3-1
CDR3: CASTPAGGWYEQYF
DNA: TGTGCCAGCACCCCGGCAGGGGGCTGGTACGAGCAGTACTTC

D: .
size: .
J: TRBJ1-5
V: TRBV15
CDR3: CATSRTGLSNQPQHF
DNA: TGTGCCACCAGCAGAACAGGGCTTAGCAATCAGCCCCAGCATTTT

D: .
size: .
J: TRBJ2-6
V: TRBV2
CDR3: CASSGTAGANVLTF
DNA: TGTGCCAGCAGTGGAACAGCAGGGGCCAACGTCCTGACTTTC

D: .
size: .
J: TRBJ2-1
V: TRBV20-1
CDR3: CSARPSLNNEQFF
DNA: TGCAGTGCTAGGCCTAGTCTCAACAATGAGCAGTTCTTC

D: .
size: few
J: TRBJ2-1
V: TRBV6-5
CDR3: CASSPVRGEQFF
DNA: TGTGCCAGCAGCCCCGTTCGGGGTGAGCAGTTCTTC

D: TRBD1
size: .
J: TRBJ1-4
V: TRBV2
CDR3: CASSQFRGSNEKLFF
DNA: TGTGCCAGCAGTCAATTCAGGGGGTCCAATGAAAAACTGTTTTTT

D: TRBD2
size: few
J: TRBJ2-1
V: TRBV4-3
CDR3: CASSQALGFGGSSYNEQFF
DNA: TGCGCCAGCAGCCAAGCACTGGGCTTCGGCGGGAGCTCCTACAATGAGCAGTTCTTC

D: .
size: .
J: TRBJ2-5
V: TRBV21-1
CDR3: CASSKPKKVETQYF
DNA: TGTGCCAGCAGCAAACCCAAGAAGGTTGAGACCCAGTACTTC

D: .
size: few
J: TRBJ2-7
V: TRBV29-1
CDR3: CSVSTAYEQYF
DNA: TGCAGCGTTTCTACAGCTTACGAGCAGTACTTC

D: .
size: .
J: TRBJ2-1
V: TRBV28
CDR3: CASSLVHSSYNEQFF
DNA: TGTGCCAGCAGTTTAGTACATAGCTCCTACAATGAGCAGTTCTTC

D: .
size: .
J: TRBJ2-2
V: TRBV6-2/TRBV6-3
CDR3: CATGTGNTGELFF
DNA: TGTGCCACCGGGACGGGGAACACCGGGGAGCTGTTTTTT

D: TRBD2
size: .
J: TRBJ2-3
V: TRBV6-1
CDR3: CASTPPGGSDTQYF
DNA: TGTGCCAGCACTCCCCCGGGGGGATCAGATACGCAGTATTTT

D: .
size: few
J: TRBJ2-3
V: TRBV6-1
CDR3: CASSEGGRTDTQYF
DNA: TGTGCCAGCAGTGAAGGCGGACGCACAGATACGCAGTATTTT

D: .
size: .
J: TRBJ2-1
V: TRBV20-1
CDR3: CSASYRNNEQFF
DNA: TGCAGTGCTAGTTATCGGAACAATGAGCAGTTCTTC

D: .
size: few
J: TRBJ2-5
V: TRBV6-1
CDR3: CASSWQGEETQYF
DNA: TGTGCCAGCAGCTGGCAGGGTGAGGAGACCCAGTACTTC

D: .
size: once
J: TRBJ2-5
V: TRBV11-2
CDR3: CASSFGTKETQYF
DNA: TGTGCCAGCAGCTTCGGGACAAAAGAGACCCAGTACTTC

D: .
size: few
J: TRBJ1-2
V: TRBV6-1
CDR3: CASSEKTGMLYGYTF
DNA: TGTGCCAGCAGTGAAAAGACAGGAATGCTCTATGGCTACACCTTC

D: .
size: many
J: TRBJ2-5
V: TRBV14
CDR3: CASSQGGKQETQYF
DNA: TGTGCCAGCAGCCAAGGTGGCAAACAAGAGACCCAGTACTTC

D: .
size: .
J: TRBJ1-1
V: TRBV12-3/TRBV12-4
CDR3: CASSFTGWGTEAFF
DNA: TGTGCCAGCAGTTTTACCGGTTGGGGCACTGAAGCTTTCTTT

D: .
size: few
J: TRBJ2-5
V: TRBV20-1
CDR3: CSAISGGTQYF
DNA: TGCAGTGCTATTTCCGGGGGGACCCAGTACTTC

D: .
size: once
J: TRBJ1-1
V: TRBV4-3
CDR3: CASSQGRTEAFF
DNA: TGCGCCAGCTCCCAGGGTCGGACTGAAGCTTTCTTT

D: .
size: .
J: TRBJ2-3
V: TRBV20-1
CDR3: CSASVGGVTDTQYF
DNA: TGCAGTGCTAGTGTCGGGGGCGTCACAGATACGCAGTATTTT

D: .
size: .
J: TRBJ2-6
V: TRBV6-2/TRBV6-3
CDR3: CASSRTRSGANVLTF
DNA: TGTGCCAGCAGCCGAACCAGGTCTGGGGCCAACGTCCTGACTTTC

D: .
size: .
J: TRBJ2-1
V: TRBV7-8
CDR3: CASSSQGGNYNEQFF
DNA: TGTGCCAGCAGCTCCCAAGGGGGAAACTACAATGAGCAGTTCTTC

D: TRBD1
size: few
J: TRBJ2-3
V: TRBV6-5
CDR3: CASSYPDRGKDTQYF
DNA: TGTGCCAGCAGTTACCCCGACAGGGGAAAGGATACGCAGTATTTT

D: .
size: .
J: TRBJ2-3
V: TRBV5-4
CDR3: CASSLKATLGDTQYF
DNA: TGTGCCAGCAGCTTGAAGGCGACACTAGGAGATACGCAGTATTTT

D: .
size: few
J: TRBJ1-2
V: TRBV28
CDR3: CASSLGQSRYGYTF
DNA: TGTGCCAGCAGTTTAGGACAGAGTCGGTATGGCTACACCTTC

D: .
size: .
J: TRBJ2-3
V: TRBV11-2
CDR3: CASSLLLRTDTQYF
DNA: TGTGCCAGCAGCCTACTCCTCCGCACAGATACGCAGTATTTT

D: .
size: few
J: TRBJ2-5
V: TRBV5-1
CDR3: CASRIPPGETQYF
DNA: TGCGCCAGCAGAATCCCCCCTGGGGAGACCCAGTACTTC

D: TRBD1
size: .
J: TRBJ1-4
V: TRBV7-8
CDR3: CASSLAGTGFEKLFF
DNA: TGTGCCAGCAGCTTAGCAGGGACAGGATTTGAAAAACTGTTTTTT

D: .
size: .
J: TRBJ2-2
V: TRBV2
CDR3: CASTGTDSNTGELFF
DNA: TGTGCCAGCACTGGGACTGATTCGAACACCGGGGAGCTGTTTTTT

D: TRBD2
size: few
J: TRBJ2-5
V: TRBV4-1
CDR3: CASSPTGLAEETQYF
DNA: TGCGCCAGCAGCCCCACGGGACTAGCGGAAGAGACCCAGTACTTC

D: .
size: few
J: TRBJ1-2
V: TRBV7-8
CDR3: CASTTGLIYGYTF
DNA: TGTGCCAGCACCACAGGGCTGATCTATGGCTACACCTTC

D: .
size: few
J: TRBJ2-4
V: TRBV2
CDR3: CASSGGPDTKNIQYF
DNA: TGTGCCAGCAGCGGAGGGCCCGACACGAAAAACATTCAGTACTTC

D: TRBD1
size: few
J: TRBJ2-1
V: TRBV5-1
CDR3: CASSLVTGSSYNEQFF
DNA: TGCGCCAGCAGCTTGGTGACAGGGAGCTCCTACAATGAGCAGTTCTTC

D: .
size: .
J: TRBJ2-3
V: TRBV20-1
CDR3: CSAKRRDGFTDTQYF
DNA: TGCAGTGCTAAAAGACGGGACGGGTTCACAGATACGCAGTATTTT

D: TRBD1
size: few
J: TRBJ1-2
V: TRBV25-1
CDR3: CASSARGAYGYTF
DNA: TGTGCCAGCAGTGCCAGGGGGGCCTATGGCTACACCTTC

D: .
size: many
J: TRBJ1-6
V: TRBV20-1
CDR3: CSARGSSYNSPLHF
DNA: TGCAGTGCTAGAGGGAGCTCCTATAATTCACCCCTCCACTTT

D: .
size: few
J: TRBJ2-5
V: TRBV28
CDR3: CASSLESLIPSFQETQYF
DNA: TGTGCCAGCAGTTTAGAATCTCTCATCCCCTCCTTCCAAGAGACCCAGTACTTC

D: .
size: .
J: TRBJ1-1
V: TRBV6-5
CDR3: CASSSPGSEAFF
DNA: TGTGCCAGCAGTTCCCCGGGGAGTGAAGCTTTCTTT